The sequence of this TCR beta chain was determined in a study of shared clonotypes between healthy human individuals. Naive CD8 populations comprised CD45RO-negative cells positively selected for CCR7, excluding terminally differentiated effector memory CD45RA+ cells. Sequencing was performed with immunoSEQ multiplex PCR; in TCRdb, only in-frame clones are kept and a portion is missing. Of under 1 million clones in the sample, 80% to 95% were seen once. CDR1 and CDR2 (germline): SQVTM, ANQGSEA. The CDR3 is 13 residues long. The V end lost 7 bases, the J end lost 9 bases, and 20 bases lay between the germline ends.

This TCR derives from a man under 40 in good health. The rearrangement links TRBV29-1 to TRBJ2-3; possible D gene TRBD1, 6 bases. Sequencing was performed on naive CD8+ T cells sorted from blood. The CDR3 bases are TGCAGCGCAGACGCAGGGGTCATAGAGACGCAGTATTTT. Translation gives CSADAGVIETQYF.